This TCR beta chain was retrieved from a study of T cell responses to AZD1222 COVID-19 vaccine. Whole-study results and caveats: A mostly white British donor set with more females was recruited, and clonal diversity was possibly underestimated. Spike-specific TCR breadth and depth rose after two AZD1222 doses.

V was clipped by 2 bases and J by 7 bases; unmatched bases: 5. Germline lookup yields CDR1 MGHRA and CDR2 YSYEKL. The length of the CDR3 is 15 residues. In regard to this clone: No antigen is known for it.

The table came from immunoSEQ multiplex PCR; TCRdb's copy has only in-frame clones and leaves some out. The sample lists over 85,000 clones, 84% seen once, with about 15% in the top ten. The sample consisted of peripheral blood, taken on day 0 of AZD1222 vaccination. The rearrangement links TRBV4-1 to TRBJ1-6; TRBD1 matches 7 bases. The receptor was isolated from an adult in good health. CDR3 DNA: TGCGCCAGCAGCCAACAGGGGGTGGGGAATTCACCCCTCCACTTT. It codes for CASSQQGVGNSPLHF.